What follows are 8 T cell receptor beta chains derived from one specimen sequenced in a study of cytomegalovirus exposure and HLA in healthy donors. The PCR was carried out with 60 Vbeta primers and 13 Jbeta primers. Repertoires were generated with immunoSEQ multiplex PCR, while TCRdb's copy carries only in-frame clones and drops some. The data hold 90,000 to 150,000 clones, with over 60% observed a single time. Sequencing was done on a sample of PBMCs. Receptors were obtained from a woman aged 25-40 years in good health and CMV-seropositive.

This chain connects TRBV27 to TRBJ2-2, with 8 bases identical to TRBD1. The CDR3 consists of 15 residues. The junction had 6 bases not matched to a gene; V was cut back by 3 bases and J by 6 bases. Per the germline V gene, CDR1 is MNHEY and CDR2 is SMNVEV (reference sequence). CDR3 DNA: TGTGCCAGCAGTTTTGGGCAGGGGGCGGCCGGGGAGCTGTTTTTT. Protein sequence: CASSFGQGAAGELFF.

The CDR3 DNA sequence: TGTGCCAGCACGATGAGGGGCACAGATACGCAGTATTTT. Translated: CASTMRGTDTQYF. This chain joins TRBV6-1 and TRBJ2-3; possible D gene TRBD2, 5 bases. CDR3 length: 13 residues. V was cut by 7 bases and J by 1 base, with 9 bases left in between. In germline, CDR1 is MNHNS, CDR2 SASEGT.

The chain uses TRBV5-4 and TRBJ2-6, with TRBD1 matching 9 bases. The germline V gene has CDR1 SGHNT and CDR2 YYREEE (reference sequence). The V segment lost 4 bases and the J segment 2 bases; nucleotides outside the gene matches: 10. This CDR3 is built from 18 residues. CDR3 sequence: CASSPAGQGTTGANVLTF. The CDR3 region has the DNA TGTGCCAGCAGCCCCGCCGGACAGGGGACTACTGGGGCCAACGTCCTGACTTTC.

This rearrangement joins TRBV5-1 to TRBJ2-1; the D is unclear. Per germline, CDR1 SGHRS and CDR2 YFSETQ. Trimming left V 4 bases short and J 8 bases short, with 13 bases between. The CDR3 length is 13 residues. CDR3 amino acids: CASSLGRVDEQFF. CDR3 nucleotides: TGCGCCAGCAGCCTAGGTCGGGTGGATGAGCAGTTCTTC.

The chain couples TRBV5-1 to TRBJ2-1, with a possible D match to TRBD1 (6 bases). Germline-derived CDR1 and CDR2 are SGHRS and YFSETQ. The CDR3 covers 16 residues. V dropped 4 bases and J dropped 3 bases, with 17 bases sitting between them. The CDR3 region is CASSQSLSGDYNEQFF. Here the CDR3 DNA reads TGCGCCAGCAGCCAAAGCTTATCAGGGGACTACAATGAGCAGTTCTTC. Full variable domain (rest looked up from reference TRBV5-1 and TRBJ2-1): KAGVTQTPRYLIKTRGQQVTLSCSPISGHRSVSWYQQTPGQGLQFLFEYFSETQRNKGNFPGRFSGRQFSNSRSEMNVSTLELGDSALYLCASSQSLSGDYNEQFFGPGTRLTVL.

As concerns this clone: The sample has other DNA sequences that encode this CDR3 too. The J gene is TRBJ1-1, the V gene TRBV28, with D possibly being TRBD1 (5 bases). Between the trimmed V and J ends, which lost 1 base and 1 base, there was a span of 7 bases. The V gene's germline CDR1 is MDHEN and CDR2 SYDVKM. This CDR3 has 14 residues. The CDR3 bases are TGTGCCAGCAGTTTATTGGGGGGGAACACTGAAGCTTTCTTT. Amino acids: CASSLLGGNTEAFF. The full variable domain, its missing parts supplied by reference TRBV28 and TRBJ1-1, is DVKVTQSSRYLVKRTGEKVFLECVQDMDHENMFWYRQDPGLGLRLIYFSYDVKMKEKGDIPEGYSVSREKKERFSLILESASTNQTSMYLCASSLLGGNTEAFFGQGTRLTVV.

Worth noting for this clone: At one end, the junction sequence differs from germline, possibly due to a read error. The gene calls are TRBV7-9 and TRBJ1-2; D gene unclear. CDR1 and CDR2 from the germline V gene are SEHNR and FQNEAQ (reference sequence). The CDR3 has 14 residues. CDR3 nucleotide sequence: TGTTCCAGCAGCATCGACATGACCTCTTACGGCTACACCTTC. Its translation: CSSSIDMTSYGYTF.

The chain is built from TRBV10-3 and TRBJ2-3; weak D call: TRBD2 (6 bases). Germline CDR1 ENHRY, CDR2 SYGVKD. The V end lost 10 bases, the J end lost 5 bases, and 16 bases lay between the germline ends. There are 13 residues in the CDR3. The CDR3 nucleotides are TGTGCCACTGGAGGTAGCGGACAAGATACGCAGTATTTT. Translated: CATGGSGQDTQYF.